The 3 T cell receptor beta chains in this list originate from one sample, sequenced in a study of cytotoxic CD8 clonotypes in ibrutinib-treated CLL. The assay was immunoSEQ multiplex PCR, and TCRdb's table has in-frame clones only and misses some. This table has fewer than 400,000 clones, under 70% appearing once. The specimen was PBMCs, collected after 36 months of ibrutinib treatment. These receptors were taken from a human donor with chronic lymphocytic leukemia.

This chain joins TRBV5-1 and TRBJ1-4, with D tentatively TRBD1 (6 bases). The V and J ends lost 0 bases and 7 bases respectively, with 10 bases between them. Germline V lookup: CDR1 SGHRS, CDR2 YFSETQ. The length of the CDR3 is 14 residues. The CDR3 DNA follows: TGCGCCAGCAGCTTGGAGGGGGTTGGTGAAAAACTGTTTTTT. Protein sequence: CASSLEGVGEKLFF. The entire variable domain, with the rest obtained from reference TRBV5-1 and TRBJ1-4, is as follows: KAGVTQTPRYLIKTRGQQVTLSCSPISGHRSVSWYQQTPGQGLQFLFEYFSETQRNKGNFPGRFSGRQFSNSRSEMNVSTLELGDSALYLCASSLEGVGEKLFFGSGTQLSVL.

This rearrangement joins TRBV6-5 to TRBJ1-1; a weak D match, TRBD1 (6 bases). Trimming cost V 0 bases and J 4 bases, with 6 bases left between them. CDR3 length equals 13 residues. CDR1 and CDR2 from the germline V gene are MNHEY and SVGAGI. The CDR3 DNA reads TGTGCCAGCAGTTACTCGGACAGCACTGAAGCTTTCTTT. Amino acids: CASSYSDSTEAFF.

V gene TRBV9 combines with J gene TRBJ2-3, with D perhaps given as TRBD1 or TRBD2 (5 bases each). Germline V CDR1 and CDR2: SGDLS, YYNGEE. V lost 0 bases and J lost 6, with 11 bases in between. The CDR3 runs to 14 residues. In DNA, the CDR3 is TGTGCCAGCAGCGTAGCGGGACCGCCGGATACGCAGTATTTT. Protein: CASSVAGPPDTQYF.